This is a list of T cell receptor beta chains from one sample in a study of identical twins. TCRdb itself ran the 5' RACE reads through MiXCR, one entry per CDR3 protein. The sample records 1,800,000 or so distinct CDR3 sequences, about 32% being singletons. The sample was cord blood. The receptors stem from a newborn girl in good health. Each CDR3 is given with its conserved first and last residue. A D gene is named only where the DNA matches it firmly. Only part of the rows carry a size: once, few, many, or a class if the clone is expanded.

CDR3 DNA	CDR3 protein	V gene	J gene	D gene	CDR3 length	clone size
TGCAGTGCTAGGGCGGGGTTGAACTATGGCTACACCTTC	CSARAGLNYGYTF	TRBV20-1	TRBJ1-2	NA	13	NA
TGTGCCAGCAGCCTGACTAGTTGGTACAATGAGCAGTTCTTC	CASSLTSWYNEQFF	TRBV12-3/TRBV12-4	TRBJ2-1	NA	14	few
TGCGCCAGCAGCGAGACGACAACCTACAATGAGCAGTTCTTC	CASSETTTYNEQFF	TRBV5-1	TRBJ2-1	NA	14	NA
TGCAGTGCTAGGAGTCGGGTCATGTACACTGAAGCTTTCTTT	CSARSRVMYTEAFF	TRBV20-1	TRBJ1-1	NA	14	NA
TGTGCCAGCAGCGTAGAACCACAGGGCGGTTCACCCCTCCACTTT	CASSVEPQGGSPLHF	TRBV9	TRBJ1-6	NA	15	NA
TGCAGTGCGGCGGGGGGCGCAGATACGCAGTATTTT	CSAAGGADTQYF	TRBV20-1	TRBJ2-3	TRBD2	12	NA
TGTGCCACCGTAAGTGGTGAGCAGTTCTTC	CATVSGEQFF	TRBV6-6	TRBJ2-1	NA	10	NA
TGTGCCAGCAGTTTATCGTTGTTGGGGAGCGGGCATTACAATGAGCAGTTCTTC	CASSLSLLGSGHYNEQFF	TRBV27	TRBJ2-1	NA	18	NA
TGCAGTGCTAACTTGGGGTCGCACGGGACGCAGTATTTT	CSANLGSHGTQYF	TRBV20-1	TRBJ2-3	NA	13	NA
TGTGCCAGCAGCTTAGATATCTCGTCCTACAATGAGCAGTACTTC	CASSLDISSYNEQYF	TRBV7-6	TRBJ2-5	NA	15	few
TGTGCCAGCAGCTTAGTGTTTTGGGAGAACACTGAAGCTTTCTTT	CASSLVFWENTEAFF	TRBV7-9	TRBJ1-1	NA	15	NA
TGTGCCAGCAGTGACAGGGTCTTTAGCTCCTATAATTCACCCCTCCACTTT	CASSDRVFSSYNSPLHF	TRBV12-3/TRBV12-4	TRBJ1-6	TRBD1	17	NA
TGTGCCAGCAGCGTAGGAGCCAGCGGCCCCAACAATGAGCAGTTCTTC	CASSVGASGPNNEQFF	TRBV9	TRBJ2-1	NA	16	few
TGTGCCAGCGGTCCGGACGGCGAAGCCAAAAACGTTCAGTACTTC	CASGPDGEAKNVQYF	TRBV6-1	TRBJ2-4	NA	15	NA
TGTGCCAGCAGGACTAGTTTCTACGAGCAGTACTTC	CASRTSFYEQYF	TRBV11-2	TRBJ2-7	NA	12	few
TGTGCCAGCAGGAACCGGACCTTAGAGGACACCATATATTTT	CASRNRTLEDTIYF	TRBV12-3/TRBV12-4	TRBJ1-3	NA	14	NA
TGTGCCATCGGGGGGACAGGGGCGGCTTCACCCCTCCACTTT	CAIGGTGAASPLHF	TRBV10-3	TRBJ1-6	TRBD1	14	few
TGTGCCAGCAGTCTTTATGCTAGCGGGAGGCTCGAGCAGTACTTC	CASSLYASGRLEQYF	TRBV28	TRBJ2-7	TRBD2	15	NA
TGCAGCGTTGCGAGAGAGCGGGAGATTATTGATGAGCAGTTCTTC	CSVAREREIIDEQFF	TRBV29-1	TRBJ2-1	TRBD2	15	few
TGTGCCAGCAGCTCAGGCCCCCCTATAGTGAGGCAGTTCTTC	CASSSGPPIVRQFF	TRBV5-5	TRBJ2-1	NA	14	few
TGTGCCAGCAGCTCCGCAGGGAGGAACTACAATGAGCAGTTCTTC	CASSSAGRNYNEQFF	TRBV25-1	TRBJ2-1	NA	15	NA
TGCAGTGCTAGAGATGCGGGCCGAGCGGGGGCCGCCTACAATGAGCAGTTCTTC	CSARDAGRAGAAYNEQFF	TRBV20-1	TRBJ2-1	TRBD2	18	few
TGTGCCAGCAGTAACCTACAAAGCTATGGCTACACCTTC	CASSNLQSYGYTF	TRBV28	TRBJ1-2	NA	13	few
TGCAGTGCGGACAAGCTTGAGCGGGCCACATACAATGAGCAGTTCTTC	CSADKLERATYNEQFF	TRBV20-1	TRBJ2-1	NA	16	NA
TGTGCCAGCAGCCAGAGGGGACTAGGATTAAGTTCGTACTTC	CASSQRGLGLSSYF	TRBV3-1	TRBJ2-5	TRBD2	14	NA
TGTGCCAGCAGTCCCGGGACAGGGAGTAGAAACATTCAGTACTTC	CASSPGTGSRNIQYF	TRBV12-3/TRBV12-4	TRBJ2-4	TRBD1	15	many
TGCGCCAGCAGCTTGGAGACTATCTCCTCCTACGAGCAGTACTTC	CASSLETISSYEQYF	TRBV5-1	TRBJ2-7	NA	15	once
TGTGCCAGCAGCGAGGCGAACACCCCCAATCAGCCCCAGCATTTT	CASSEANTPNQPQHF	TRBV3-1	TRBJ1-5	NA	15	few
TGCGCCAGCAGCTTGGACCAGATTAACACAGATACGCAGTATTTT	CASSLDQINTDTQYF	TRBV5-1	TRBJ2-3	NA	15	NA
TGCAGTGCACAACAGGTGGTTGGATCGACGCAGTATTTT	CSAQQVVGSTQYF	TRBV20-1	TRBJ2-3	NA	13	NA
TGTGCCAGCTCACAGTACCCCGAGACCTACGAGCAGTACTTC	CASSQYPETYEQYF	TRBV18	TRBJ2-7	NA	14	NA
TGTGCCAGCAGACTGGGGGCAGGGGGGAACTACGAGCAGTACTTC	CASRLGAGGNYEQYF	TRBV5-4	TRBJ2-7	NA	15	once
TGCGCCAGCAGCCCCCCACTAGCGCGACTTGACTACAATGAGCAGTACTTC	CASSPPLARLDYNEQYF	TRBV4-1	TRBJ2-5	TRBD2	17	few
TGTGCCAGCATTCGGTCCGGCAGAGGGAACAATGAGCAGTTCTTC	CASIRSGRGNNEQFF	TRBV27	TRBJ2-1	NA	15	NA
TGTGCCAGCAGCCGGGAATTGGGGGAGCAGTTCTTC	CASSRELGEQFF	TRBV3-1	TRBJ2-1	NA	12	NA
TGTGCCAGCAGTTTAGTGGGATTGGGAAACTATGGCTACACCTTC	CASSLVGLGNYGYTF	TRBV27	TRBJ1-2	NA	15	once
TGCGCCAGCAGCCTAAGTCCTAGCGAACGATACGAGCAGTACTTC	CASSLSPSERYEQYF	TRBV5-1	TRBJ2-7	NA	15	NA
TGCAGTGCCCCGACCTACAATGAGCAGTTCTTC	CSAPTYNEQFF	TRBV20-1	TRBJ2-1	NA	11	NA
TGTGCCAGCAGTTTGAGTCTAGCTGGCGAGCAGTACTTC	CASSLSLAGEQYF	TRBV5-1	TRBJ2-7	NA	13	many
TGCGCCAGCAGCTTGAATCAGGCGACCCAGTACTTC	CASSLNQATQYF	TRBV5-1	TRBJ2-5	NA	12	few
TGTGCCAGCAGTTACTCGGTAGGGGCGACTGAAGCTTTCTTT	CASSYSVGATEAFF	TRBV6-5	TRBJ1-1	NA	14	NA
TGCAGCGTTGAAGATTGGCCGGGACAGGGCGACTATGGCCACACCTTC	CSVEDWPGQGDYGHTF	TRBV29-1	TRBJ1-2	TRBD1	16	NA
TGTGCCAGCAGCCTAGCTATTGGCTACAATGAGCAGTTCTTC	CASSLAIGYNEQFF	TRBV14	TRBJ2-1	NA	14	few
TGTGCCACCAGTGACCCTTCGGGACATGAGCAGTTCTTC	CATSDPSGHEQFF	TRBV24-1	TRBJ2-1	NA	13	once
TGTGCCAGCAGCCAACCCCTCGACAGGGCAAAAAACATTCAGTACTTC	CASSQPLDRAKNIQYF	TRBV28	TRBJ2-4	TRBD1	16	NA
TGCAGTGCTAGAGATCGCGGCAGGGTAAACTACAATGAGCAGTTCTTC	CSARDRGRVNYNEQFF	TRBV20-1	TRBJ2-1	NA	16	few
TGTGCCAGCAGTTTAGCACAGGGGGTCCTCTACACTGAAGCTTTCTTT	CASSLAQGVLYTEAFF	TRBV12-3/TRBV12-4	TRBJ1-1	TRBD1	16	NA
TGCAGTGCGGGGGATGCGATAGCGGGCTCCTACTACGAGCAGTACTTC	CSAGDAIAGSYYEQYF	TRBV20-1	TRBJ2-7	TRBD2	16	few
TGTGCCAGCAGCCAAACCCTCGGACAGGGGGCATGGGGCTACACCTTC	CASSQTLGQGAWGYTF	TRBV16	TRBJ1-2	TRBD1	16	NA
TGTGCCAGCAGCCAAGACCCGTACCGGGACACTTACAATGAGCAGTTCTTC	CASSQDPYRDTYNEQFF	TRBV14	TRBJ2-1	NA	17	few
TGTGCCAGCAGTGCGGGACAGATTGGCGAGCAGTACTTC	CASSAGQIGEQYF	TRBV12-3/TRBV12-4	TRBJ2-7	NA	13	NA
TGTGCCAGCAGCCCTTCTAGCGGGAGGGCCCTCAATGAGCAGTTCTTC	CASSPSSGRALNEQFF	TRBV4-2	TRBJ2-1	TRBD2	16	few
TGCAGTGCTAGAGCGACAGCCAAGGATACGCAGTATTTT	CSARATAKDTQYF	TRBV20-1	TRBJ2-3	NA	13	NA